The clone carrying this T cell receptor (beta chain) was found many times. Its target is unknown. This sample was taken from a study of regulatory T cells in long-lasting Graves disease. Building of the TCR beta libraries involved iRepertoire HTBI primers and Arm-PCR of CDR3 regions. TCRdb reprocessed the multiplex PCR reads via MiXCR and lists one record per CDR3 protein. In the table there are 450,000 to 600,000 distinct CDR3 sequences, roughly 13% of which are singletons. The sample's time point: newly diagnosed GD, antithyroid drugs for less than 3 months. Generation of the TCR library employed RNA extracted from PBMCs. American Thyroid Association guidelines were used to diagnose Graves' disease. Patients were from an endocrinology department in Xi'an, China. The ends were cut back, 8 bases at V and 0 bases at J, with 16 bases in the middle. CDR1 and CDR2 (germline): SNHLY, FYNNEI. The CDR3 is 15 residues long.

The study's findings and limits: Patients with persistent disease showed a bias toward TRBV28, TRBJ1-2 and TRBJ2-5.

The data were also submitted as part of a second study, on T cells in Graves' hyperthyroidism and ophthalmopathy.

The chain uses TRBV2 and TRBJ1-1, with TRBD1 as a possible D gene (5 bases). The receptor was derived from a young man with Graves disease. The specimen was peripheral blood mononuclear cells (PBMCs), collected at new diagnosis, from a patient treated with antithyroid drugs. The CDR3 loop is CASQGTRAMNTEAFF. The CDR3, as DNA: TGTGCCAGCCAAGGGACGCGGGCGATGAACACTGAAGCTTTCTTT.